This TCR beta chain was sequenced in a study of CD8+ T cells in alopecia areata. This clone showed up just a few times. The CDR3 has 13 residues. Germline V gene data show CDR1 as SEHNR and CDR2 as FQNEAQ (reference sequence). Trimming removed 5 bases from V and 1 base from J, with 7 bases in between. The authors extracted RNA and reverse transcribed it into cDNA as the sequencing template. Sequenced by immunoSEQ multiplex PCR; TCRdb stores in-frame clones only, minus some. Of roughly 150,000 clones in the sample, around half were seen once. The V call is TRBV7-9, the J call TRBJ2-3; tentatively, D is TRBD1 (6 bases). Material: CD8+ T cells sorted from blood, obtained at week 0. The receptor comes from a human donor with alopecia areata. CDR3 DNA: TGTGCCAGCAGCCGGACAGGCACAGATACGCAGTATTTT. Translating it yields CASSRTGTDTQYF.